These 8 T cell receptor beta chains were sequenced from one sample in a study of chemoradiotherapy in HPV16-positive cancers. Some clones are missing from TCRdb's copy, which holds only in-frame ones; the method was immunoSEQ multiplex PCR. The data contain 3,500 to 4,000 clones, 90% to 95% of them singletons. The sample here was taken from a patient who underwent chemoradiotherapy. The source is a human donor with HPV-associated anogenital cancer.

In this sample, this clone turned up once. The rearrangement joins TRBV11-3 to TRBJ2-1, with 10 bases fitting TRBD2. After removal of 1 base from V and 7 bases from J, the junction contained 4 bases not matched to a gene. Germline V lookup: CDR1 SGHNT, CDR2 YENEEA. This CDR3 contains 15 residues. This CDR3 is CASSLGGLADNEQFF. The CDR3 nucleotides are TGTGCCAGCAGCTTAGGTGGACTAGCGGATAATGAGCAGTTCTTC.

The chain combines TRBV11-3 with TRBJ2-3, with TRBD2 matching 9 bases. Germline assignment: CDR1 SGHNT and CDR2 YENEEA. This CDR3 is built from 16 residues. V gave up 0 bases and J gave up 6 bases; unmatched junction bases: 7. Here the CDR3 DNA reads TGTGCCAGCAGCTTAGACGGCGGGGGGGCAGCCGATACGCAGTATTTT. Its protein product is CASSLDGGGAADTQYF.

The V gene is TRBV21-1, the J gene TRBJ2-5; TRBD2 is the table's D call and was not checked against the DNA. TRBV21-1 is recorded as a pseudogene. This CDR3 is built from 18 residues. CDR3 loop: CASSKDPGLAGGYETQYF. CDR3 DNA: TGTGCCAGCAGCAAAGATCCGGGACTAGCGGGAGGGTACGAGACCCAGTACTTC.

This chain connects TRBV25-1 to TRBJ1-3; the D gene is possibly TRBD1 (6 bases). The CDR3 has 16 residues. Trimming left V 1 base short and J 2 bases short, with 12 bases between. Germline V gene sequence: CDR1 MGHDK, CDR2 SYGVNS. The CDR3 loop is CASSESQGFTGNTIYF. The CDR3 coding sequence is TGTGCCAGCAGTGAATCCCAGGGGTTTACTGGAAACACCATATATTTT.

The rearrangement links TRBV19 to TRBJ1-1; D call uncertain. Trimming pared 0 bases from V and 0 bases from J, leaving 11 bases between. The CDR3 is made up of 16 amino acids. Germline V CDR1 and CDR2: LNHDA, SQIVND (reference sequence). CDR3 amino acids: CASSIERRGMNTEAFF. The CDR3 DNA is TGTGCCAGTAGTATAGAACGGAGAGGGATGAACACTGAAGCTTTCTTT.

This clone was seen only a few times. The V call is TRBV5-8, the J call TRBJ1-5, with D maybe TRBD1 (5 bases). V was clipped by 1 base and J by 4 bases, with 9 bases between them. This CDR3 is built from 14 residues. Germline loops: CDR1 SGHTS, CDR2 YDEGEE. This CDR3 reads CASSLRQGNQPQHF. The CDR3 DNA sequence: TGTGCCAGCAGCTTGAGGCAGGGAAATCAGCCCCAGCATTTT.

CDR3 DNA: TGCAGCGTAGAGACCGGGACAGCTCATGAAAAACTGTTTTTT. Encoded protein: CSVETGTAHEKLFF. The J gene is TRBJ1-4, the V gene TRBV29-1; 7 bases are shared with TRBD1. The germline gives CDR1 SQVTM, CDR2 ANQGSEA. The CDR3 has 14 amino acids. J was trimmed by 6 bases and V by 6 bases; bases with no gene match: 10.

The V gene is TRBV7-8, the J gene TRBJ1-2; 9 bases agree with TRBD1. The germline CDR1 and CDR2 sequences are SGHVS and FQNEAQ. The J segment lost 8 bases and the V segment lost 5 bases, leaving 9 bases of the junction unmatched. This CDR3 comprises 14 residues. CDR3 in amino acids: CASSSDRGRGGYTF. CDR3 DNA: TGTGCCAGCAGCAGCGACAGGGGGAGAGGAGGCTACACCTTC.